The present T cell receptor (beta chain) was sequenced within a study of shared clonotypes between healthy human individuals. CDR3 size: 14 residues. V lost 5 bases and J 4 bases, leaving 15 bases between the germline ends. Per the germline V gene, CDR1 is MDHEN and CDR2 is SYDVKM. Produced via immunoSEQ multiplex PCR; TCRdb's table is partial and in-frame only. The sample has more than 550,000 clones; about 91% are singletons. This clone appeared a single time. Terminally differentiated effector memory CD45RA+ cells were excluded by CCR7 positive selection of CD45RO-negative cells. This rearrangement joins TRBV28 to TRBJ2-7, with D perhaps matching TRBD1 (6 bases). Sequenced material: naive CD8+ T cells sorted from blood. The clonotype originates from a young man in good health. CDR3 loop: CASSRGRGTYEQYF. The DNA of the CDR3 is TGTGCCAGCAGTAGGGGCAGGGGCACTTACGAGCAGTACTTC.